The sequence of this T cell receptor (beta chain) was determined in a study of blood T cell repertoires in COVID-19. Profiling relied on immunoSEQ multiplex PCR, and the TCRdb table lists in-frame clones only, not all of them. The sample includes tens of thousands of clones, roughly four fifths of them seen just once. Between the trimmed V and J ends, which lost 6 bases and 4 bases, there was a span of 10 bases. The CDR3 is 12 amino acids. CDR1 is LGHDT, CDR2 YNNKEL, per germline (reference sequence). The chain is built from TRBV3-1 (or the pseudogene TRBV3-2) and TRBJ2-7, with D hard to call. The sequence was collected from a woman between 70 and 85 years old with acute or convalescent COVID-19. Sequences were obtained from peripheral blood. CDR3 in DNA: TGTGCCAGCAGTGAGGTACCATACGAGCAGTACTTC. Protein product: CASSEVPYEQYF.